In its sample, the clone carrying this T cell receptor (beta chain) was seen many times. The antigen remains unidentified. The ends lost 4 bases at V and 1 base at J; junction bases unmatched: 5. The CDR3 contains 14 residues. Germline V gene sequence: CDR1 SGHRS, CDR2 YFSETQ. The entry originates in a study of Graves' ophthalmopathy and Graves' hyperthyroidism. Amplification of the TCR beta CDR3 regions used RNA transcripts (as template). A first-round RT-PCR used HTBI primers, followed by a second-round multiplex PCR. TCRdb fed the multiplex PCR reads into MiXCR, producing one record per CDR3 protein. The sample has about 400,000 distinct CDR3 sequences, roughly 21% seen once. Study-wide findings and caveats: The model forecast ophthalmopathy progression, reaching over 70% sensitivity and about 72% specificity. Among thyroid clonotypes expanded above 0.001 frequency, most also appeared in blood.

What was sequenced was peripheral blood. The V and J genes are TRBV5-1 and TRBJ2-7; 7 bases map to TRBD1. The sequence came from a woman aged 18-35 years with stable Graves' hyperthyroidism. The DNA of the CDR3 is TGCGCCAGCAGCGGACGGGACAGTTCCTACGAGCAGTACTTC. Translation: CASSGRDSSYEQYF. The variable domain in full, completed from reference TRBV5-1 and TRBJ2-7, reads KAGVTQTPRYLIKTRGQQVTLSCSPISGHRSVSWYQQTPGQGLQFLFEYFSETQRNKGNFPGRFSGRQFSNSRSEMNVSTLELGDSALYLCASSGRDSSYEQYFGPGTRLTVT.